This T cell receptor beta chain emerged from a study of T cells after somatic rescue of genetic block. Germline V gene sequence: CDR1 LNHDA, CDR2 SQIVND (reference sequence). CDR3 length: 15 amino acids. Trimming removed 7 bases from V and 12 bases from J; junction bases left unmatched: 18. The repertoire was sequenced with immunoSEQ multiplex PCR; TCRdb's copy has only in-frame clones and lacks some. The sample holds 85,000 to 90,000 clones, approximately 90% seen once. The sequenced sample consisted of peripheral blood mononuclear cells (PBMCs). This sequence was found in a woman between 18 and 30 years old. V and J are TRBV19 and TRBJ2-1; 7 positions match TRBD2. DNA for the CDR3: TGTGCCAGTACGTTCGGGGGGACCCTCGCCGACGGGCAGTTCTTC. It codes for CASTFGGTLADGQFF.